A single sample is the source of the 11 T cell receptor beta chains below, sequenced in a study of blood T cells in healthy people across ages. A second roughly 6 to 11 cycle PCR used barcoded and J-beta primers. TCRdb reanalysed the 5' RACE reads using MiXCR and keeps one entry per CDR3 protein. The sample holds hundreds of thousands of distinct CDR3 sequences, approximately 30% seen once. The sequencing sample was made of blood. The receptors were gathered from a woman aged 80 or older in good health.

The chain joins TRBV5-1 to TRBJ2-3; D is unresolved. The CDR3 sequence is 15 residues long. The germline V gene encodes CDR1 SGHRS and CDR2 YFSETQ. V dropped 3 bases and J dropped 1 base, with 12 bases sitting between them. CDR3 DNA sequence: TGCGCCAGCAGCTCCTCGTGGATGGGCACAGATACGCAGTATTTT. Protein sequence: CASSSSWMGTDTQYF. Full variable domain (outside the CDR3, taken from reference TRBV5-1 and TRBJ2-3): KAGVTQTPRYLIKTRGQQVTLSCSPISGHRSVSWYQQTPGQGLQFLFEYFSETQRNKGNFPGRFSGRQFSNSRSEMNVSTLELGDSALYLCASSSSWMGTDTQYFGPGTRLTVL.

The chain links TRBV11-2 to TRBJ2-1; a weak D match, TRBD1 (6 bases). CDR1 is SGHAT and CDR2 is FQNNGV in the germline V gene. CDR3 length equals 16 residues. V gave up 5 bases and J gave up 0 bases, with 14 bases separating them. CDR3 loop: CASSVQGSSSYNEQFF. CDR3 bases: TGTGCCAGCAGCGTCCAGGGGTCAAGCTCCTACAATGAGCAGTTCTTC.

This clonotype was seen repeatedly, ten times or more. The V call is TRBV5-1, the J call TRBJ1-6, with D maybe TRBD1 (6 bases). V dropped 0 bases and J dropped 10 bases, with 14 bases sitting between them. CDR1 is SGHRS, CDR2 YFSETQ, per germline. The CDR3 is 15 residues long. CDR3 in amino acids: CASSLEGRGASPLHF. CDR3 sequence (DNA): TGCGCCAGCAGCTTGGAAGGCAGGGGCGCATCACCCCTCCACTTT. The full variable domain, in which reference TRBV5-1 and TRBJ1-6 provide the parts outside the CDR3, is KAGVTQTPRYLIKTRGQQVTLSCSPISGHRSVSWYQQTPGQGLQFLFEYFSETQRNKGNFPGRFSGRQFSNSRSEMNVSTLELGDSALYLCASSLEGRGASPLHFGNGTRLTVT.

This clonotype was detected many times. This chain uses TRBV7-9 with TRBJ2-1; TRBD1 agrees at 7 bases. The CDR3 runs to 15 residues. Germline assignment: CDR1 SEHNR and CDR2 FQNEAQ (reference sequence). Trimming took 3 bases from V and 8 from J; bases not matched to a gene: 10. The CDR3 bases are TGTGCCAGCAGCTTTCCGACAGGGCGTAAAGATGAGCAGTTCTTC. Protein product: CASSFPTGRKDEQFF.

V usage is TRBV5-1 and J usage is TRBJ1-2, with 8 bases fitting TRBD1. Germline trimming cut 4 bases from V and 4 bases from J; bases unmatched to any gene: 6. CDR1 and CDR2 from the germline V gene are SGHRS and YFSETQ. CDR3 length equals 14 residues. For the CDR3, the DNA is TGCGCCAGCAGCCGAAGGACAGGGACCTATGGCTACACCTTC. Protein: CASSRRTGTYGYTF.

This clonotype was seen many times. This chain joins TRBV7-8 and TRBJ2-7; TRBD1 matches at 10 bases. CDR1 is SGHVS and CDR2 is FQNEAQ in the germline V gene. The length of the CDR3 is 19 residues. With V trimmed by 4 bases and J by 4 bases, 19 bases remained unmatched. The CDR3 here is CASSSSGAGTGVKGYEQYF. The CDR3 coding sequence is TGTGCCAGCAGCTCAAGTGGGGCCGGGACAGGGGTTAAAGGATACGAGCAGTACTTC.

This clonotype was observed many times. V and J are TRBV20-1 and TRBJ1-2; D uncertain. This CDR3 spans 13 amino acids. The germline V gene encodes CDR1 DFQATT and CDR2 SNEGSKA (reference sequence). The ends were cut back, 2 bases at V and 13 bases at J, with 20 bases in the middle. CDR3 in amino acids: CSARSPRGDALTF. The CDR3 DNA follows: TGCAGTGCTAGATCACCCCGCGGCGATGCGCTCACCTTC.

The CDR3: CASSTPGQGIGGYTF. CDR3 nucleotide sequence: TGTGCCAGCAGTACGCCGGGACAGGGGATCGGGGGCTACACCTTC. The chain links TRBV6-5 to TRBJ1-2; 10 positions match TRBD1. This CDR3 region has 15 residues. Trimming at V came to 5 bases and at J to 8 bases, leaving 11 bases not matched to a gene. The germline V gene has CDR1 MNHEY and CDR2 SVGAGI.

A word on this clonotype: This CDR3 fails to terminate in the conserved phenylalanine or tryptophan, so it likely reflects a read error. The chain carries TRBV6-2 or TRBV6-3 and TRBJ2-7; 9 bases match TRBD1. The germline V gene encodes CDR1 MNHEY and CDR2 SVGEGT. The CDR3 runs to 15 residues. CDR3 DNA sequence: TGTGCCAGCAGAGAAACCGGGACAGGGATGAACGAACAGTACTGC. Translated, it gives CASRETGTGMNEQYC.

In its sample, this clonotype was seen a few times. This chain uses TRBV6-5 with TRBJ1-1, with 9 bases lining up with TRBD1. The germline V gene encodes CDR1 MNHEY and CDR2 SVGAGI. The V gene end was trimmed by 5 bases and the J gene end by 3 bases; junction bases not matched to a gene: 7. This CDR3 region has 15 residues. CDR3: CASSPEDRGDTEAFF. CDR3 nucleotides: TGTGCCAGCAGTCCCGAGGACAGGGGAGACACTGAAGCTTTCTTT.

This clonotype showed up many times. For the CDR3, the DNA is TGCAGTGCTGTCACCGGGGGGGGAAACATTCAGTACTTC. This gives the protein CSAVTGGGNIQYF. The chain combines TRBV20-1 with TRBJ2-4, with 8 bases identical to TRBD2. The CDR3 runs 13 residues. Germline CDR1 is DFQATT and CDR2 is SNEGSKA (reference sequence). The V segment lost 5 bases and the J segment 6 bases; nucleotides outside the gene matches: 6.